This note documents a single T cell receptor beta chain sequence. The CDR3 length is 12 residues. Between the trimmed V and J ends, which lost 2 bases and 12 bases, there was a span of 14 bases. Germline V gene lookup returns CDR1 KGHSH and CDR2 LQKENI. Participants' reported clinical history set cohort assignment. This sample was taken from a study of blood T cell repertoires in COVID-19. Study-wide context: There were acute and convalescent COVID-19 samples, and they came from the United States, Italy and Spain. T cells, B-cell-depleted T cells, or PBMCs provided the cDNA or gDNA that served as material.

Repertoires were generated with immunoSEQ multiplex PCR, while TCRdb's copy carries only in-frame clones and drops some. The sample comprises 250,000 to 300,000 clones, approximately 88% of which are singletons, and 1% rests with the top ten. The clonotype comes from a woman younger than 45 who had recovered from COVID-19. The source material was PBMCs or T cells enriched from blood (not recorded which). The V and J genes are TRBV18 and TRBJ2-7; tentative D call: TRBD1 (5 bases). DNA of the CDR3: TGTGCCAGCTCACCAAAGGGGCTCCTCCCGTACTTC. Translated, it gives CASSPKGLLPYF.